These 28 T cell receptor beta chains were all obtained from the same sample, sequenced in a study of T-cell memory formation after mild COVID-19. Each CDR3 protein gets one entry after TCRdb re-called the 5' RACE reads with MiXCR. The data hold roughly 130,000 distinct CDR3 sequences, with 15% to 20% observed a single time. Sequenced material: PBMCs or a T cell subset sorted from them (not recorded which). Receptors originate from an adult woman who had mild COVID-19 (a few samples of this study predate the infection). Cell type and time point are not known.

The sample holds a few counts of this clonotype. This CDR3 reads CASSYATGFNQPQHF. The CDR3 region has the DNA TGTGCCAGCAGTTACGCGACAGGGTTCAATCAGCCCCAGCATTTT. The chain joins TRBV6-2 or TRBV6-3 to TRBJ1-5; 7 nucleotides line up with TRBD1. The CDR3 length is 15 residues. CDR1 is MNHEY and CDR2 is SVGEGT in the germline V gene. The V segment lost 2 bases and the J segment 3 bases; nucleotides outside the gene matches: 4.

In regard to this clonotype: Given a much more abundant clone one base away, this may be a read error. The V call is TRBV7-9, the J call TRBJ2-1, with D possibly TRBD2 on 6 matching bases. The CDR3 is 12 amino acids. CDR1 SEHNR and CDR2 FQNEAQ come from the germline V gene (reference sequence). As DNA, the CDR3 is TGTGCCAGCAGCAGACTCGGGGGTGAGAAGTTCTTC. Its protein product is CASSRLGGEKFF.

The chain couples TRBV15 to TRBJ2-6, with 8 positions matching TRBD2. Germline trimming cut 0 bases from V and 3 bases from J; bases unmatched to any gene: 1. The CDR3 contains 16 residues. CDR1 LNHNV and CDR2 YYDKDF come from the germline V gene (reference sequence). The CDR3 coding sequence is TGTGCCACCAGCAGAGATAGCGGGGTTGGGGCCAACGTCCTGACTTTC. This gives the protein CATSRDSGVGANVLTF.

Ten or more counts support this clonotype. The chain couples TRBV12-3 or TRBV12-4 to TRBJ2-1, with a tentative D call TRBD2 (6 bases). V was cut by 8 bases and J by 1 base, with 15 bases left in between. The CDR3 loop spans 15 amino acids. The CDR3 DNA follows: TGTGCCAGCCCAGTACGGAGGGCATCCTACAATGAGCAGTTCTTC. Its translation: CASPVRRASYNEQFF.

The chain has TRBV10-3 and TRBJ2-3; D is perhaps TRBD2 (5 bases). Germline assignment: CDR1 ENHRY and CDR2 SYGVKD. The CDR3 has 12 amino acids. V was clipped by 11 bases and J by 6 bases, with 15 bases between them. DNA for the CDR3: TGTGCCTTGGGCCCGGGATCTGATACGCAGTATTTT. Its protein is CALGPGSDTQYF.

The CDR3 sequence is CASSLNRGVNQPQHF. The CDR3 bases are TGTGCCAGCAGCTTAAACAGGGGGGTGAATCAGCCCCAGCATTTT. The chain couples TRBV7-2 to TRBJ1-5, with TRBD1 identical over 8 bases. J lost 4 bases, V lost 2 bases, and 4 bases had no gene match. The CDR3 runs to 15 residues. Germline V CDR1 and CDR2: SGHTA, FQGNSA.

The genes are TRBV7-8 and TRBJ2-7, with 8 positions matching TRBD1. J gave up 6 bases and V 8 bases, and 12 bases lay outside the gene matches. Per germline, CDR1 SGHVS and CDR2 FQNEAQ. The CDR3 is 14 amino acids. The CDR3 loop reads CASYPGTGVGEQYF. CDR3 nucleotides: TGTGCCAGCTATCCCGGGACAGGTGTCGGCGAGCAGTACTTC.

V and J are TRBV19 and TRBJ2-5, with D uncertain. The length of the CDR3 is 13 residues. Germline CDR1 is LNHDA and CDR2 is SQIVND (reference sequence). V was clipped by 5 bases and J by 4 bases, with 11 bases between them. The CDR3 DNA is TGTGCCAGTAGTGCATGGAGTTCAGAGACCCAGTACTTC. Protein sequence: CASSAWSSETQYF.

This chain connects TRBV6-2 or TRBV6-3 to TRBJ2-3; TRBD2 agrees at 14 bases. The CDR3 extends over 15 amino acids. Germline CDR1 MNHEY, CDR2 SVGEGT. Germline trimming cut 4 bases from V and 6 bases from J; bases unmatched to any gene: 3. The CDR3 reads CASSLGLAGVDTQYF. CDR3 nucleotide sequence: TGTGCCAGCAGTTTGGGACTAGCGGGAGTGGATACGCAGTATTTT.

The chain is built from TRBV30 and TRBJ1-2; 7 nucleotides match TRBD1. The trim removed 4 bases at V and 4 bases at J, leaving 6 bases unmatched. The CDR3 covers 13 residues. Germline V lookup: CDR1 GTSNPN, CDR2 SVGIG (reference sequence). The CDR3 reads CAWKQGFGYGYTF. The CDR3 bases are TGTGCCTGGAAACAGGGGTTCGGCTATGGCTACACCTTC.

This clonotype has more than one count but fewer than ten. The chain uses TRBV24-1 and TRBJ2-1, with D tentatively TRBD1 (5 bases). V was trimmed by 0 bases and J by 5 bases, leaving 16 bases between them. This CDR3 comprises 17 residues. Germline V lookup: CDR1 KGHDR, CDR2 SFDVKD. The CDR3 DNA sequence: TGTGCCACCAGTGATTTGGGCATTAGGGGAAGAGACAATGAGCAGTTCTTC. This translates into CATSDLGIRGRDNEQFF.

The rearrangement uses TRBV27 and TRBJ1-2; D remains ambiguous. The CDR3 has 14 residues. V lost 5 bases to trimming and J lost 3 bases, with 13 bases between them. Germline values: CDR1 MNHEY, CDR2 SMNVEV (reference sequence). The CDR3 spells CASSPQTDYYGYTF. The DNA of the CDR3 is TGTGCCAGCAGTCCCCAGACGGATTACTATGGCTACACCTTC.

The V and J genes are TRBV12-3 or TRBV12-4 and TRBJ2-3; D possibly corresponds to TRBD2 (5 bases). This CDR3 region has 14 residues. V lost 1 base and J 4 bases, leaving 9 bases between the germline ends. The CDR3 reads CASSLGERPDTQYF. The CDR3 nucleotides are TGTGCCAGCAGTTTAGGGGAGAGGCCAGATACGCAGTATTTT.

In this sample, this clonotype turned up once. The junction differs from germline at one of its ends, possibly a read error. The chain recombines TRBV5-5 with TRBJ1-1; D is possibly TRBD1 (5 bases). The CDR3 spans 14 residues. CDR1 SGHKS and CDR2 YYEKEE come from the germline V gene (reference sequence). DNA of the CDR3: TGTGCCAGAAGCTTGCAGGGTCTGGGGACTGAAGCTTTCTTT. Amino acid sequence: CARSLQGLGTEAFF.

The V and J genes are TRBV6-2 or TRBV6-3 and TRBJ1-1; D gene uncertain. Germline lookup yields CDR1 MNHEY and CDR2 SVGEGT. Trimming left V 4 bases short and J 9 bases short, with 12 bases between. This CDR3 spans 12 amino acids. The CDR3 loop reads CASSLYGRQAFF. The CDR3 DNA reads TGTGCCAGCAGTTTGTATGGTAGACAAGCTTTCTTT.

This clonotype was observed a few times. The V and J genes are TRBV7-3 and TRBJ2-7; TRBD2 might be the D (6 bases). CDR1 is SGHTA, CDR2 FQGTGA, per germline. V was pared by 2 bases and J by 4 bases, with 27 bases between. The length of the CDR3 is 19 residues. The CDR3 loop reads CASSLERGGYRSGQYEQYF. CDR3 DNA sequence: TGTGCCAGCAGCTTAGAAAGAGGAGGCTATCGAAGCGGGCAATACGAGCAGTACTTC.

V is TRBV5-1 and J is TRBJ2-7; D gene ambiguous. This CDR3 is 12 amino acids long. The germline gives CDR1 SGHRS, CDR2 YFSETQ. V was clipped by 2 bases and J by 6 bases, with 9 bases between them. The CDR3 region is CASSLGRTEQYF. The DNA of the CDR3 is TGCGCCAGCAGCTTAGGCAGGACCGAGCAGTACTTC.

This clonotype was counted only a few times. V and J are TRBV19 and TRBJ2-2; D might be TRBD2 (5 bases). This CDR3 has 15 amino acids. From germline, CDR1 is LNHDA and CDR2 SQIVND (reference sequence). The V and J ends lost 2 bases and 6 bases respectively, with 13 bases between them. The CDR3: CASSITQTRAGELFF. As DNA, the CDR3 is TGTGCCAGTAGTATAACTCAAACTAGAGCCGGGGAGCTGTTTTTT.

This clonotype was seen more than once but under ten times. The J gene is TRBJ2-6, the V gene TRBV7-9; no firm D call. The V gene lost 8 bases and the J gene lost 0 bases, with 2 bases spanning the gap. Germline CDR1 and CDR2: SEHNR and FQNEAQ (reference sequence). This CDR3 spans 12 amino acids. The CDR3: CASGSGANVLTF. The CDR3 DNA is TGTGCCAGCGGCTCTGGGGCCAACGTCCTGACTTTC. Full variable domain (remainder filled in from reference TRBV7-9 and TRBJ2-6): DTGVSQNPRHKITKRGQNVTFRCDPISEHNRLYWYRQTLGQGPEFLTYFQNEAQLEKSRLLSDRFSAERPKGSFSTLEIQRTEQGDSAMYLCASGSGANVLTFGAGSRLTVL.

The rearrangement uses TRBV14 and TRBJ2-1; D gene uncertain. The length of the CDR3 is 16 residues. With 2 bases removed from V and 0 bases from J, the gap between germline ends came to 11 bases. In germline, CDR1 is SGHDN, CDR2 FVKESK. CDR3: CASSQSHPSSYNEQFF. The CDR3 region has the DNA TGTGCCAGCAGCCAATCGCACCCAAGCTCCTACAATGAGCAGTTCTTC. Looking up the rest from reference TRBV14 and TRBJ2-1 gives the full variable domain: EAGVTQFPSHSVIEKGQTVTLRCDPISGHDNLYWYRRVMGKEIKFLLHFVKESKQDESGMPNNRFLAERTGGTYSTLKVQPAELEDSGVYFCASSQSHPSSYNEQFFGPGTRLTVL.

This rearrangement joins TRBV20-1 to TRBJ2-3; the match to TRBD1 covers 7 bases. J gave up 0 bases and V 6 bases, and 9 bases lay outside the gene matches. The length of the CDR3 is 15 residues. Germline lookup yields CDR1 DFQATT and CDR2 SNEGSKA (reference sequence). The CDR3, as DNA: TGCAGTGCCCCTGACAGGGCCAAAAGCACAGATACGCAGTATTTT. Translation gives CSAPDRAKSTDTQYF.

This clonotype has more than one count but fewer than ten. CDR3 coding DNA: TGCGCCAGCAGCCTTAGCGGGATCTCCCAAGAGACCCAGTACTTC. This translates into CASSLSGISQETQYF. The chain employs TRBV5-1 and TRBJ2-5, with TRBD2 identical over 8 bases. Trimming cost V 4 bases and J 1 base; bases outside gene matches: 6. The germline V gene encodes CDR1 SGHRS and CDR2 YFSETQ. The CDR3 is 15 amino acids.

The chain links TRBV9 to TRBJ2-2; D is perhaps TRBD1 (5 bases). The CDR3 loop spans 16 amino acids. V lost 0 bases, J lost 6 bases, and 15 bases lay in between. Germline-derived CDR1 and CDR2 are SGDLS and YYNGEE. The DNA of the CDR3 is TGTGCCAGCAGCGTAGTCCAGGGATCTTTCGCCGGGGAGCTGTTTTTT. Translating it yields CASSVVQGSFAGELFF.

This clonotype was detected only a few times. This sequence joins TRBV7-9 and TRBJ1-3; unclear D gene. The V end was cut by 5 bases, the J end by 3 bases, with 14 bases between. The CDR3 spans 15 residues. Germline values: CDR1 SEHNR, CDR2 FQNEAQ (reference sequence). CDR3 protein: CASSVPGRFGNTIYF. CDR3 bases: TGTGCCAGCAGCGTCCCGGGTCGGTTTGGAAACACCATATATTTT.

There are a few counts of this clonotype. The chain uses TRBV29-1 and TRBJ2-1; D is perhaps TRBD1 (5 bases). Trimming left V 5 bases short and J 9 bases short, with 11 bases between. This CDR3 spans 11 amino acids. The germline gives CDR1 SQVTM, CDR2 ANQGSEA. Here the CDR3 reads CSVSGQGEQFF. The CDR3 DNA is TGCAGCGTTTCTGGGCAGGGTGAGCAGTTCTTC.

This chain's CDR3 is CSVLRETPNEQFF. As DNA, the CDR3 is TGCAGCGTCCTCAGGGAGACACCTAATGAGCAGTTCTTC. This sequence joins TRBV29-1 and TRBJ2-1; D may be TRBD1 or TRBD2 (5 bases each). The CDR3 extends over 13 amino acids. Between the trimmed V and J ends, which lost 6 bases and 7 bases, there was a span of 16 bases. Looked up from germline, CDR1 is SQVTM and CDR2 is ANQGSEA.

This chain uses TRBV9 with TRBJ1-3; tentative D call: TRBD1 (6 bases). The CDR3 totals 14 residues. Germline CDR1 SGDLS, CDR2 YYNGEE. Between the trimmed V and J ends, which lost 1 base and 4 bases, there was a span of 9 bases. The CDR3 is CASSVRTEGNTIYF. For the CDR3, the DNA is TGTGCCAGCAGCGTAAGGACAGAAGGAAACACCATATATTTT.

There are a few counts of this clonotype. The chain is built from TRBV6-6 and TRBJ2-3; D unclear. The CDR3 consists of 15 residues. V lost 6 bases, J lost 0 bases, and 13 bases lay in between. Germline CDR1 is MNHNY and CDR2 is SVGAGI (reference sequence). This chain's CDR3 is CASSFPAVSTDTQYF. In nucleotides, the CDR3 is TGTGCCAGCAGCTTCCCCGCGGTGAGCACAGATACGCAGTATTTT.